One and the same sample provided the 12 T cell receptor beta chains below, sequenced in a study of human T cells and chemical hapten exposure. Time point defined: pre-sensitization, week 0. Noted treatment: therapeutic diphenylcyclopropenone sensitization with weekly scalp DPC. Each CDR3 protein is one row after TCRdb ran MiXCR on the RACE reads. Here the sample spans 55,000 to 75,000 distinct CDR3 sequences, approximately 6.7% being singletons. The sequencing here drew on whole blood, taken in connection with sensitization to the hapten diphenylcyclopropenone (DPC). The receptors were sampled from a young woman with alopecia areata. Some clones in this sample may be carry-over from other donors' samples.

This clonotype was observed at least ten times. The CDR3 protein is CASSALGQGNSPLHF. CDR3 DNA: TGTGCCAGCAGTGCTTTGGGGCAGGGGAATTCACCCCTCCACTTT. The chain is built from TRBV2 and TRBJ1-6; tentatively, D is TRBD1 (6 bases). With 4 bases removed from V and 7 bases from J, the gap between germline ends came to 14 bases. Germline values: CDR1 SNHLY, CDR2 FYNNEI. This CDR3 spans 15 amino acids.

Many counts were recorded for this clonotype. The chain recombines TRBV6-4 with TRBJ2-1; D is uncertain. V was clipped by 0 bases and J by 7 bases, with 10 bases between them. This CDR3 has 14 residues. Looked up from germline, CDR1 is MRHNA and CDR2 is SNTAGT. For the CDR3, the DNA is TGTGCCAGCAGTGACTCGATCCCCGGGAATGAGCAGTTCTTC. It encodes CASSDSIPGNEQFF.

Many counts were recorded for this clonotype. The chain links TRBV20-1 to TRBJ1-2; perhaps TRBD1 as D (5 bases). The CDR3 runs to 14 residues. The V gene lost 4 bases and the J gene lost 0 bases, with 12 bases spanning the gap. Germline-derived CDR1 and CDR2 are DFQATT and SNEGSKA (reference sequence). The CDR3 spells CSATQGITNYGYTF. For the CDR3, the DNA is TGCAGTGCTACGCAGGGAATAACTAACTATGGCTACACCTTC.

The V gene is TRBV19, the J gene TRBJ2-7, with D tentatively TRBD1 or TRBD2 (5 bases each). V dropped 5 bases and J dropped 3 bases, with 14 bases sitting between them. Germline V CDR1 and CDR2: LNHDA, SQIVND (reference sequence). The CDR3 is made up of 14 amino acids. The CDR3 sequence is CASSPGTAYYEQYF. DNA for the CDR3: TGTGCCAGTAGTCCCGGGACCGCTTACTACGAGCAGTACTTC. The full variable domain, rest sourced from reference TRBV19 and TRBJ2-7, is DGGITQSPKYLFRKEGQNVTLSCEQNLNHDAMYWYRQDPGQGLRLIYYSQIVNDFQKGDIAEGYSVSREKKESFPLTVTSAQKNPTAFYLCASSPGTAYYEQYFGPGTRLTVT.

The table lists this clonotype with many counts. V and J are TRBV24-1 and TRBJ2-2; TRBD1 matches at 7 bases. V trimming: 3 bases; J trimming: 5 bases; junction bases outside the gene matches: 5. The CDR3 runs to 15 residues. Per the germline V gene, CDR1 is KGHDR and CDR2 is SFDVKD. The CDR3 region is CATSDPGQLTGELFF. The DNA of the CDR3 is TGTGCCACCAGTGATCCGGGACAGCTTACCGGGGAGCTGTTTTTT.

This clonotype showed up many times. V and J are TRBV6-5 and TRBJ1-4; D is possibly TRBD1 (6 bases). CDR1 is MNHEY and CDR2 is SVGAGI in the germline V gene. This CDR3 region has 15 residues. V was clipped by 8 bases and J by 0 bases, with 13 bases between them. The CDR3 sequence is CASGDTSATNEKLFF. As DNA, the CDR3 is TGTGCCAGCGGGGACACATCTGCAACTAATGAAAAACTGTTTTTT.

V is TRBV6-6 and J is TRBJ2-2; weak D call: TRBD2 (5 bases). CDR1 is MNHNY and CDR2 is SVGAGI in the germline V gene (reference sequence). CDR3 length: 14 amino acids. Trimming stripped 8 bases from V and 2 bases from J, with 12 bases between. This CDR3 is CASSGITNTGELFF. In nucleotides, the CDR3 is TGTGCCAGCTCCGGGATAACTAACACCGGGGAGCTGTTTTTT.

In this sample, this clonotype turned up a few times. The chain combines TRBV24-1 with TRBJ1-2; D ambiguous. Trimming removed 4 bases from V and 8 bases from J, with 13 bases in between. In germline, CDR1 is KGHDR, CDR2 SFDVKD. The CDR3 contains 13 residues. The CDR3 loop is CATSDMGKFGYTF. The CDR3 DNA is TGTGCCACCAGTGACATGGGGAAGTTCGGCTACACCTTC.

V is TRBV14 and J is TRBJ2-5; D is perhaps TRBD1 or TRBD2 (5 bases each). V was clipped by 4 bases and J by 9 bases, with 18 bases between them. The CDR3 sequence is 14 residues long. The germline CDR1 and CDR2 sequences are SGHDN and FVKESK. CDR3 sequence: CASSRGTHVVAQYF. The CDR3 coding sequence is TGTGCCAGCAGCCGGGGGACCCACGTCGTCGCCCAGTACTTC.

This clonotype was seen repeatedly, ten times or more. The rearrangement joins TRBV7-3 to TRBJ1-1; perhaps TRBD1 as D (5 bases). V lost 4 bases to trimming and J lost 1 base, with 7 bases between them. Germline loops: CDR1 SGHTA, CDR2 FQGTGA. The CDR3 sequence is 13 residues long. The CDR3 nucleotides read TGTGCCAGCAGCTCCGACAGGAACACTGAAGCTTTCTTT. Amino acid sequence: CASSSDRNTEAFF.

This clonotype was detected ten times or more. V usage is TRBV20-1 and J usage is TRBJ2-7, with 7 bases matching TRBD1. Germline CDR1 is DFQATT and CDR2 is SNEGSKA (reference sequence). This CDR3 comprises 12 residues. With 3 bases clipped from V and 9 bases from J, the junction kept 8 bases outside the gene matches. Here the CDR3 DNA reads TGCAGTGCTAGGGCGACAGGGACGGGGCAGTACTTC. Its translation is CSARATGTGQYF.

This clonotype was counted between two and nine times. The V and J genes are TRBV5-1 and TRBJ1-1; no firm D call. From germline, CDR1 is SGHRS and CDR2 YFSETQ. The CDR3 length is 13 residues. V was cut by 0 bases and J by 11 bases, with 14 bases left in between. CDR3 sequence (DNA): TGCGCCAGCAGCTTGGAGCGTGAGTTTTCGGCTTTCTTT. This translates into CASSLEREFSAFF.